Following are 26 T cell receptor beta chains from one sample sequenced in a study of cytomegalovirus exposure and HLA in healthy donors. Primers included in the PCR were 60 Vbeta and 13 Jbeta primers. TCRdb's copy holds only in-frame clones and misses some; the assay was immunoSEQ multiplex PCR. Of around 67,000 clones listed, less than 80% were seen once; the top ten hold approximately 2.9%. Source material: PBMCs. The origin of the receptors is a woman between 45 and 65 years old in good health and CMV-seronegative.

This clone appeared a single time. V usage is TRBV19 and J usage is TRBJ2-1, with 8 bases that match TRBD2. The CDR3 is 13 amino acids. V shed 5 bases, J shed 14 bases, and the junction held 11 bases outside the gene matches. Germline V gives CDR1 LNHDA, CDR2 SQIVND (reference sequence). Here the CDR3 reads CASSVKEGLEEFF. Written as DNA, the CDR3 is TGTGCCAGTAGTGTCAAAGAGGGACTAGAAGAGTTCTTC.

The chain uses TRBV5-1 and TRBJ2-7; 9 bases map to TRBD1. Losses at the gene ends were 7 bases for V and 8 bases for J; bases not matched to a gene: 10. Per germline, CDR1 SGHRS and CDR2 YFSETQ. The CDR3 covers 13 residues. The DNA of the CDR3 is TGCGCCAGCTTGGCCGGGACAGGGTTGAAGCAGTACTTC. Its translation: CASLAGTGLKQYF.

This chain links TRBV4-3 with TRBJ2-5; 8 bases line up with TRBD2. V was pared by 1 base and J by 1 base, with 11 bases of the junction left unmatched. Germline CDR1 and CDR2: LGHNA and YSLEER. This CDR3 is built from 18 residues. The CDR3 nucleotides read TGCGCCAGCAGCCAAGGGATGGGGGGACTAGGGACCCAAGAGACCCAGTACTTC. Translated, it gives CASSQGMGGLGTQETQYF.

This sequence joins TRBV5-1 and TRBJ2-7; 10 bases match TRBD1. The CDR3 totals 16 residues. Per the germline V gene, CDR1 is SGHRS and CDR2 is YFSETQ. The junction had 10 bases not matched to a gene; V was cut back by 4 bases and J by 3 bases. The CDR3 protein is CASSLNDRGRIYEQYF. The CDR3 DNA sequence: TGCGCCAGCAGCCTCAACGACAGGGGGCGCATCTACGAGCAGTACTTC.

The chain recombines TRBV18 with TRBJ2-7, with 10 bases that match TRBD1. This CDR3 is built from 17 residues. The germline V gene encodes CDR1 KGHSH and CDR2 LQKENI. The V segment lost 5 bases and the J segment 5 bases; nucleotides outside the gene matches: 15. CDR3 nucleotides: TGTGCCAGCTCATCACGACAGCCCGGGACAGGGGTGAACGAGCAGTACTTC. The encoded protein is CASSSRQPGTGVNEQYF.

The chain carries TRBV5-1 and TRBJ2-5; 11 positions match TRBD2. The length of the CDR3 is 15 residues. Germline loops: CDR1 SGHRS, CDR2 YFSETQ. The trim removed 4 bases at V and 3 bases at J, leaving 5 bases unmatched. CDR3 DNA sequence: TGCGCCAGCAGCAAACTAGCGGGAGTCGAAGAGACCCAGTACTTC. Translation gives CASSKLAGVEETQYF.

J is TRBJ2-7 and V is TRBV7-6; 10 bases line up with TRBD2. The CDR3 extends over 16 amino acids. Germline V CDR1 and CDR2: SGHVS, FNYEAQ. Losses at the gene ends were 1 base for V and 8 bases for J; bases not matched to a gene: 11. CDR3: CASSLGAGGYGGQQYF. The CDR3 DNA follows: TGTGCCAGCAGCTTAGGAGCGGGAGGGTATGGGGGACAGCAGTACTTC.

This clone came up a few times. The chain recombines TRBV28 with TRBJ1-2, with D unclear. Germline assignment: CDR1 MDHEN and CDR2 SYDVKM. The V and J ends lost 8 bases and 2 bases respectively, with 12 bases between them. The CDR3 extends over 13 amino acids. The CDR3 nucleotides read TGTGCCAGCGGTGACCCGGGGAACTATGGCTACACCTTC. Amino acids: CASGDPGNYGYTF.

The CDR3 sequence is CASSRQGADGYTF. As DNA, the CDR3 is TGTGCCAGCAGCCGACAGGGGGCAGATGGCTACACCTTC. V and J are TRBV5-5 and TRBJ1-2, with 10 nucleotides matching TRBD1. V was clipped by 4 bases and J by 6 bases; unmatched bases: 3. The V gene's germline CDR1 is SGHKS and CDR2 YYEKEE (reference sequence). The CDR3 is 13 residues long.

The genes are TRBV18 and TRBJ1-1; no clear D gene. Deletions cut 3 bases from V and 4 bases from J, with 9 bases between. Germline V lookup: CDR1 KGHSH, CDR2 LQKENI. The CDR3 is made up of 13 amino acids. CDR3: CASSPTTGTEAFF. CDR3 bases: TGTGCCAGCTCACCCACAACGGGCACTGAAGCTTTCTTT.

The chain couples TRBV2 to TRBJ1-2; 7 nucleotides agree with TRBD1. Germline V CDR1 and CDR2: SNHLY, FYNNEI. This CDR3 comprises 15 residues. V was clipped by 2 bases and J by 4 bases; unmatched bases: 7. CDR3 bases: TGTGCCAGCAGTGAATGGCGGGACAGCCCCTATGGCTACACCTTC. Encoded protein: CASSEWRDSPYGYTF.

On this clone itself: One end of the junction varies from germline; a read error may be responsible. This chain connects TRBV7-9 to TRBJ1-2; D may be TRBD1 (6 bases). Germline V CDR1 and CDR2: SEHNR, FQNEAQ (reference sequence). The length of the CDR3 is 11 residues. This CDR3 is CASSLVSQGPF. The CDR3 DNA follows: TGTGCCAGCAGCTTAGTTTCACAGGGCCCCTTC.

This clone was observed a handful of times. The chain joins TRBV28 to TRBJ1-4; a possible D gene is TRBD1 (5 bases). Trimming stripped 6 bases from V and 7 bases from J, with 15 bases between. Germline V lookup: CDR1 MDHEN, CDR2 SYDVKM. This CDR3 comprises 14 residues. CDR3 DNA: TGTGCCAGCAGGGTTCAGGGAGGAGGTGAAAAACTGTTTTTT. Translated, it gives CASRVQGGGEKLFF.

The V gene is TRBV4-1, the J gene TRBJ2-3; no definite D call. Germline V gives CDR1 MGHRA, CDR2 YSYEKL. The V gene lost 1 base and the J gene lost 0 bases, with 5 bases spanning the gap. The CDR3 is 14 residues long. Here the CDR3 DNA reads TGCGCCAGCAGCCAAGGAGTGAGCACAGATACGCAGTATTTT. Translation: CASSQGVSTDTQYF.

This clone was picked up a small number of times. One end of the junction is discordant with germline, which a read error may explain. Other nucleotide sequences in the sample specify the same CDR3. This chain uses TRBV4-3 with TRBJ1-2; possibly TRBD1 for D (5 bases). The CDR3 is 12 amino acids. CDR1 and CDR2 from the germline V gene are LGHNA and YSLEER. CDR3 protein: CASRTGDYGYTF. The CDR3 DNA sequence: TGCGCCAGCAGGACCGGGGACTATGGCTACACCTTT.

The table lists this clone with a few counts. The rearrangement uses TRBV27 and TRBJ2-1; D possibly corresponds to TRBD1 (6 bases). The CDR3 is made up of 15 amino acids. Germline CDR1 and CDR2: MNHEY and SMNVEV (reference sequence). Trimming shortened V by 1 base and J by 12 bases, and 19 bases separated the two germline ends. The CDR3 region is CASSLYGQPHRLQFF. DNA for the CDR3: TGTGCCAGCAGTTTATACGGACAGCCCCATAGGTTGCAGTTCTTC.

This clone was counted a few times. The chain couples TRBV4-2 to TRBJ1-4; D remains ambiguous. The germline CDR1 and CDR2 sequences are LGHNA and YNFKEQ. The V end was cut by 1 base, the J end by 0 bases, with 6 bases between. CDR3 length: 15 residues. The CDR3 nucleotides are TGTGCCAGCAGCCAAGTTTTAGCAACTAATGAAAAACTGTTTTTT. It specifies CASSQVLATNEKLFF.

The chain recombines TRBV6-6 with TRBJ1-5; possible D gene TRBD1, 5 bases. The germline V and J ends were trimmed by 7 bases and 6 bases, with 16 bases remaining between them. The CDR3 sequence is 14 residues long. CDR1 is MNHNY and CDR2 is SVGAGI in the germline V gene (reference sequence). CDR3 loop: CASTNSRVAQPQHF. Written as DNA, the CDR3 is TGTGCCAGCACCAACAGCAGGGTCGCTCAGCCCCAGCATTTT.

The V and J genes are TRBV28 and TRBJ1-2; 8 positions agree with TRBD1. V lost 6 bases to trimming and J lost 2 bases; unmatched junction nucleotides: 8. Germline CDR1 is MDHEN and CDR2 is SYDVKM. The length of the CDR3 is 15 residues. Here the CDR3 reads CASRYGQGPNYGYTF. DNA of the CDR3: TGTGCCAGCAGGTATGGACAGGGACCCAACTATGGCTACACCTTC.

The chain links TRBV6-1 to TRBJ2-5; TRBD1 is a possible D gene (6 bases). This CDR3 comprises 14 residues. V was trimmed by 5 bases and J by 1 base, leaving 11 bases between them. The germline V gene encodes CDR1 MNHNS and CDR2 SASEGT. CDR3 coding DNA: TGTGCCAGCAGTTTCCGGACAGTCCAAGAGACCCAGTACTTC. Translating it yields CASSFRTVQETQYF.

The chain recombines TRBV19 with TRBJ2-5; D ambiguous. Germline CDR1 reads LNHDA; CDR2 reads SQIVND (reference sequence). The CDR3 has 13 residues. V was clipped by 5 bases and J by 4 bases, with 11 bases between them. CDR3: CASSPHAGETQYF. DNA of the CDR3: TGTGCCAGTAGTCCCCACGCCGGAGAGACCCAGTACTTC.

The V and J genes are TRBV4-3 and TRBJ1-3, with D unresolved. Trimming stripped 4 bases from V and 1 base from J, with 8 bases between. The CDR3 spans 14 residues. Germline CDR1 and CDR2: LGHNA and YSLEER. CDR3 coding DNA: TGCGCCAGCAGCCCGAGAGGGTCTGGAAACACCATATATTTT. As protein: CASSPRGSGNTIYF.

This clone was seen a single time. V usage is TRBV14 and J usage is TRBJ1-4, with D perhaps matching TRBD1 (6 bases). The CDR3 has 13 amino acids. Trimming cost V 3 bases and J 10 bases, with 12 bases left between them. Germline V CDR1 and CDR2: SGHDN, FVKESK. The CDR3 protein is CASSQGLQGKLFF. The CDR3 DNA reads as TGTGCCAGCAGCCAGGGATTACAGGGAAAACTGTTTTTT. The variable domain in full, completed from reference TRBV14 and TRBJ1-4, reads EAGVTQFPSHSVIEKGQTVTLRCDPISGHDNLYWYRRVMGKEIKFLLHFVKESKQDESGMPNNRFLAERTGGTYSTLKVQPAELEDSGVYFCASSQGLQGKLFFGSGTQLSVL.

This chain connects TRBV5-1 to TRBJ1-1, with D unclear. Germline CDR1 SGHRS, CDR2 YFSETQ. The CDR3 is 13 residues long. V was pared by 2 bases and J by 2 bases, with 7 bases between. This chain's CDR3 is CASSLLLNTEAFF. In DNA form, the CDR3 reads TGCGCCAGCAGCTTACTCCTTAACACTGAAGCTTTCTTT.

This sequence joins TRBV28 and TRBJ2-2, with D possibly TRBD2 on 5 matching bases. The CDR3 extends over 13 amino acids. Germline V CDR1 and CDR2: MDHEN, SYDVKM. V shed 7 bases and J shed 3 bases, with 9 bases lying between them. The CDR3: CASNQRHTGELFF. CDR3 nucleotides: TGTGCCAGCAACCAGCGGCACACCGGGGAGCTGTTTTTT.

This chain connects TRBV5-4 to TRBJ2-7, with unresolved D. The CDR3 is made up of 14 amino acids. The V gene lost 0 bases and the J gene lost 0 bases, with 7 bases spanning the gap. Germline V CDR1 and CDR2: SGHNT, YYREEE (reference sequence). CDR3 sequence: CASSLGRSSYEQYF. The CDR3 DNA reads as TGTGCCAGCAGCTTGGGTAGGAGCTCCTACGAGCAGTACTTC.